Listed below are T cell receptor beta chains from one sample, sequenced in a study of T-cell reconstitution after alpha-beta-depleted transplantation in children. TCRdb ran MiXCR on the PCR reads and lists one entry per CDR3 protein. The data show under 300,000 distinct CDR3 sequences, with about 9.9% seen just once and around 22% held by the top ten. Sample: peripheral blood, taken 180 days after TCRalphabeta/CD19-depleted stem cell transplant. The receptors shown here come from a male patient under 10 years old who had a stem cell transplant for chronic granulomatous disease, so the T cells may come from the graft donor. Both conserved end residues are part of each CDR3. The order of the fields is clone size, D gene, V gene, J gene, CDR3 protein, CDR3 DNA. The D gene is left open where the match is weak. The size field is filled for only some rows; it gives once, few, many or a size class.

>many|TRBD1|TRBV20-1|TRBJ1-1
CSARGQGARNTEAFF
TGCAGTGCCAGGGGACAGGGGGCGCGTAACACTGAAGCTTTCTTT
>many|TRBD1|TRBV7-9|TRBJ2-1
CASSRGQGLYNEQFF
TGTGCCAGCAGCCGGGGACAGGGCCTTTACAATGAGCAGTTCTTC
>many|.|TRBV28|TRBJ1-6
CASSNLPYYGSPLHF
TGTGCCAGCAGTAACCTCCCCTATTATGGTTCACCCCTCCACTTT
>many|.|TRBV15|TRBJ1-2
CATSRDVAGTGYTF
TGTGCCACCAGCAGAGATGTCGCAGGGACGGGCTACACCTTC
>many|.|TRBV5-6|TRBJ2-2
CASSWTPGTGELFF
TGTGCCAGCAGCTGGACACCAGGAACCGGGGAGCTGTTTTTT
>many|TRBD2|TRBV20-1|TRBJ2-1
CSATKSGRKNNEQFF
TGCAGTGCTACGAAAAGCGGGAGGAAAAACAATGAGCAGTTCTTC
>many|.|TRBV5-1|TRBJ2-5
CASSLGGQETQYF
TGTGCCAGCAGCTTAGGCGGACAAGAGACCCAGTACTTC
>many|.|TRBV4-1|TRBJ2-3
CASSRSSSDTQYF
TGCGCCAGCAGCCGTAGTAGTTCAGATACGCAGTATTTT
>many|.|TRBV6-2/TRBV6-3|TRBJ2-1
CASSYKGWELDEQFF
TGTGCCAGCAGTTACAAAGGGTGGGAATTGGATGAGCAGTTCTTC
>many|.|TRBV27|TRBJ2-6
CASRDPRLLSGANVLTF
TGTGCCAGCAGAGACCCGCGCCTCCTCTCTGGGGCCAACGTCCTGACTTTC
>many|.|TRBV7-9|TRBJ1-1
CASSVDRLTEAFF
TGTGCCAGCAGCGTCGACAGGTTGACTGAAGCTTTCTTT
>many|TRBD2|TRBV27|TRBJ2-5
CARELLAGGFSETQYF
TGTGCCAGGGAACTATTAGCGGGAGGATTTTCAGAGACCCAGTACTTC
>.|TRBD2|TRBV4-2|TRBJ2-5
CASSQGLAGGTLSETQYF
TGTGCCAGCAGCCAAGGACTAGCGGGAGGGACGCTATCAGAGACCCAGTACTTC
>many|.|TRBV15|TRBJ2-5
CATRNRVGETQYF
TGTGCCACCAGAAACAGGGTTGGAGAGACCCAGTACTTC
>many|.|TRBV5-1|TRBJ1-2
CASSLDPSATAYGYTF
TGCGCCAGCAGCTTGGATCCGTCCGCGACAGCCTATGGCTACACCTTC
>many|.|TRBV5-1|TRBJ2-1
CASSLEASSYNEQFF
TGCGCCAGCAGCTTGGAGGCGAGCTCCTACAATGAGCAGTTCTTC
>many|.|TRBV28|TRBJ2-1
CASSYPGAYNEQFF
TGTGCCAGCAGTTACCCTGGAGCCTACAATGAGCAGTTCTTC
>many|.|TRBV3-1|TRBJ2-4
CASSQDASPSRYIQYF
TGTGCCAGCAGCCAAGACGCCAGCCCCAGTCGCTACATTCAGTACTTC
>many|.|TRBV5-1|TRBJ2-1
CASSGGAGAKSSYNEQFF
TGCGCCAGCAGCGGGGGCGCGGGAGCTAAGAGCTCCTACAATGAGCAGTTCTTC
>many|.|TRBV12-3/TRBV12-4|TRBJ2-7
CASSFWGGRGYEQYF
TGTGCCAGCAGTTTTTGGGGGGGGCGCGGCTACGAGCAGTACTTC
>many|TRBD1|TRBV6-1|TRBJ2-1
CASSQMTGLDEQFF
TGTGCCAGCAGTCAAATGACAGGGCTCGATGAGCAGTTCTTC
>many|TRBD1|TRBV28|TRBJ1-1
CASSTGGTEAFF
TGTGCCAGCTCCACAGGGGGCACTGAAGCTTTCTTT
>many|.|TRBV5-1|TRBJ2-5
CASSRFGGEETQYF
TGCGCCAGCAGCCGTTTCGGGGGCGAAGAGACCCAGTACTTC
>many|.|TRBV5-1|TRBJ2-3
CASSPGADTQYF
TGCGCCAGCAGCCCCGGGGCAGATACGCAGTATTTT
>many|.|TRBV11-2|TRBJ2-6
CASSFHSSGANVLTF
TGTGCCAGCAGCTTCCACAGCTCTGGGGCCAACGTCCTGACTTTC
>many|.|TRBV10-3|TRBJ1-2
CAISDGTDYGYTF
TGTGCCATCAGTGACGGAACAGACTATGGCTACACCTTC
>many|.|TRBV6-1|TRBJ1-1
CASSPTPGVTEAFF
TGTGCCAGCAGTCCAACCCCGGGCGTCACTGAAGCTTTCTTT
>many|TRBD1|TRBV12-3/TRBV12-4|TRBJ1-2
CASSGQGADGYTF
TGTGCCAGCAGTGGACAGGGGGCGGATGGCTACACCTTC
>.|TRBD2|TRBV5-4|TRBJ2-1
CASSLDSGGARNEQFF
TGTGCCAGCAGCTTGGATAGCGGGGGGGCCCGAAATGAGCAGTTCTTC
>many|TRBD1|TRBV10-3|TRBJ1-2
CAATGQGIYGYTF
TGTGCCGCTACGGGACAGGGGATCTATGGCTACACCTTC
>many|.|TRBV13|TRBJ2-1
CASSSRTTGNSYNEQFF
TGTGCCAGCAGCTCGAGAACCACAGGAAACTCCTACAATGAGCAGTTCTTC
>.|TRBD1|TRBV5-1|TRBJ2-3
CASSSGQLFPGITDTQYF
TGCGCCAGCAGCTCGGGACAGTTATTCCCTGGGATCACAGATACGCAGTATTTT
>few|TRBD2|TRBV12-5|TRBJ2-5
CASGLVTSGKQETQYF
TGTGCTAGTGGTTTGGTGACTAGCGGGAAACAAGAGACCCAGTACTTC
>.|.|TRBV15|TRBJ2-3
CATSGDSSSTDTQYF
TGTGCCACCAGCGGAGACAGCTCTAGCACAGATACGCAGTATTTT
>.|.|TRBV2|TRBJ2-5
CASTREISGETQYF
TGTGCCAGCACCCGGGAGATAAGCGGAGAGACCCAGTACTTC
>.|TRBD2|TRBV12-3/TRBV12-4|TRBJ2-3
CASSSLLAGAKTDTQYF
TGTGCCAGCAGTTCCCTCCTAGCGGGAGCCAAGACAGATACGCAGTATTTT
>once|.|TRBV7-2|TRBJ1-5
CASSSYPQVHARGNQPQHF
TGTGCCAGCAGCTCATATCCACAGGTCCACGCCCGGGGCAATCAGCCCCAGCATTTT
>many|TRBD2|TRBV14|TRBJ2-1
CASSQDLLAGVGEQFF
TGTGCCAGCAGCCAAGATCTGCTAGCGGGAGTTGGGGAGCAGTTCTTC
>many|.|TRBV7-6|TRBJ2-6
CASSLTANSGANVLTF
TGTGCCAGCAGCTTAACAGCCAACTCTGGGGCCAACGTCCTGACTTTC
>many|.|TRBV10-3|TRBJ2-5
CAISEAPGASLF
TGTGCCATCAGTGAGGCACCAGGGGCGAGCCTTTTC
>many|TRBD1|TRBV28|TRBJ1-3
CASTITTGTPGNTIYF
TGTGCCAGCACCATAACGACAGGGACTCCTGGAAACACCATATATTTT
>many|.|TRBV7-9|TRBJ2-1
CAIPGPNEQFF
TGTGCCATTCCGGGCCCCAATGAGCAGTTCTTC
>few|.|TRBV18|TRBJ1-2
CASSPPEEYHNYGYTF
TGTGCCAGCTCACCACCGGAGGAATATCACAACTATGGCTACACCTTC
>.|.|TRBV25-1|TRBJ1-5
CASSEWGGNQPQHF
TGTGCCAGCAGTGAGTGGGGGGGGAATCAGCCCCAGCATTTT
>many|TRBD2|TRBV5-1|TRBJ2-3
CASSPGLAPSTDTQYF
TGCGCCAGCAGCCCCGGACTAGCGCCTAGCACAGATACGCAGTATTTT
>many|TRBD1|TRBV5-1|TRBJ1-2
CASSFLYRGRNYGYTF
TGCGCCAGCAGCTTCCTCTACAGGGGGCGAAACTATGGCTACACCTTC
>many|TRBD2|TRBV10-3|TRBJ2-5
CAIRAGLQETQYF
TGTGCCATCAGAGCGGGACTGCAAGAGACCCAGTACTTC
>many|.|TRBV27|TRBJ1-2
CASSPRGVLGYTF
TGTGCCAGCAGTCCCCGTGGGGTATTGGGCTACACCTTC
>many|TRBD1|TRBV18|TRBJ2-3
CASSRQGFGDTQYF
TGTGCCAGCTCACGACAGGGCTTTGGCGATACGCAGTATTTT